The 15 T cell receptor beta chains reported below all come from one sample, sequenced in a study of blood T cell repertoires in COVID-19. Profiling relied on immunoSEQ multiplex PCR, and the TCRdb table lists in-frame clones only, not all of them. This sample yields about 110,000 clones, of which 75% to 85% are seen a single time; 6.2% belongs to the top ten. Sequences were obtained from peripheral blood. These receptors all come from a man aged 80 or over with COVID-19, enrolled during active disease.

The rearrangement uses TRBV4-3 and TRBJ2-3; possible D gene TRBD2, 6 bases. With 3 bases removed from V and 5 bases from J, the gap between germline ends came to 15 bases. The CDR3 is 15 residues long. Germline V gene data show CDR1 as LGHNA and CDR2 as YSLEER. This CDR3 is CASSQRDPGGDTQYF. The DNA for the CDR3 is TGCGCCAGCAGCCAGCGGGACCCAGGAGGAGATACGCAGTATTTT.

The chain couples TRBV12-3 or TRBV12-4 to TRBJ2-7, with 8 nucleotides matching TRBD1. Trimming removed 6 bases from V and 6 bases from J; junction bases left unmatched: 4. CDR3 length: 12 residues. Here the CDR3 DNA reads TGTGCCAGCAGCCCAGGGGGCGGCGAGCAGTACTTC. It specifies CASSPGGGEQYF.

The chain couples TRBV7-9 to TRBJ2-7, with a weak D call TRBD2 (5 bases). CDR1 and CDR2 from the germline V gene are SEHNR and FQNEAQ (reference sequence). CDR3 length: 16 amino acids. V lost 5 bases and J lost 3, with 20 bases in between. CDR3 coding DNA: TGTGCCAGCAGCACCGCGTGGGGAGCGGTTTTCTACGAGCAGTACTTC. Its protein is CASSTAWGAVFYEQYF.

The gene calls are TRBV18 and TRBJ2-3; possibly TRBD2 for D (5 bases). CDR3 length: 14 amino acids. Trimming stripped 2 bases from V and 5 bases from J, with 11 bases between. CDR1 KGHSH and CDR2 LQKENI come from the germline V gene. CDR3 coding DNA: TGTGCCAGCTCACCAGCCAGCGGAAAAGATACGCAGTATTTT. Translated: CASSPASGKDTQYF. The variable domain in full, with the rest retrieved from reference TRBV18 and TRBJ2-3, is NAGVMQNPRHLVRRRGQEARLRCSPMKGHSHVYWYRQLPEEGLKFMVYLQKENIIDESGMPKERFSAEFPKEGPSILRIQQVVRGDSAAYFCASSPASGKDTQYFGPGTRLTVL.

There are a few counts of this clone. This chain links TRBV6-5 with TRBJ1-6, with 7 bases fitting TRBD1. This CDR3 is 13 amino acids long. V shed 11 bases and J 5 bases; nucleotides not matched to a gene: 6. The germline V gene has CDR1 MNHEY and CDR2 SVGAGI. This CDR3 is CAEGRGDNSPLHF. DNA for the CDR3: TGTGCCGAGGGCAGGGGGGATAATTCACCCCTCCACTTT.

This clone has only a few counts. The chain employs TRBV6-5 and TRBJ1-1; D is unresolved. CDR1 and CDR2 (germline): MNHEY, SVGAGI. Trimming removed 7 bases at V and 1 base at J, with 13 bases between. The CDR3 is made up of 14 amino acids. The CDR3 reads CASIRDRGNTEAFF. The CDR3 nucleotides are TGTGCCAGCATTCGAGACCGGGGGAACACTGAAGCTTTCTTT.

This clone was counted once. The chain employs TRBV10-1 and TRBJ2-7; tentative D call: TRBD1 (7 bases). CDR3 length: 17 residues. The germline gives CDR1 WNHNN, CDR2 SYGVQD (reference sequence). Trimming shortened V by 3 bases and J by 7 bases, and 25 bases separated the two germline ends. CDR3 bases: TGCGCCAGCAGTGAAGGGTGGAGGGGGCACTGGGGAGGAGAGCAGTACTTC. Encoded protein: CASSEGWRGHWGGEQYF.

This clone was seen a few times. The chain has TRBV27 and TRBJ1-5; 10 nucleotides line up with TRBD1. CDR3 size: 14 residues. V was clipped by 2 bases and J by 7 bases; unmatched bases: 2. In germline, CDR1 is MNHEY, CDR2 SMNVEV (reference sequence). The CDR3 DNA is TGTGCCAGCAGTTTAGGGGACAGGGGCCAGCCCCAGCATTTT. This encodes CASSLGDRGQPQHF.

CDR3: CASSPTGSGNTIYF. As DNA, the CDR3 is TGTGCCAGCAGCCCGACAGGTTCTGGAAACACCATATATTTT. The chain is built from TRBV3-1 (or the pseudogene TRBV3-2) and TRBJ1-3; D might be TRBD1 (6 bases). The CDR3 consists of 14 residues. Per the germline V gene, CDR1 is LGHDT and CDR2 is YNNKEL (reference sequence). Deletions cut 4 bases from V and 1 base from J, with 8 bases between.

This clone has only a few counts. The rearrangement joins TRBV14 to TRBJ1-2, with unresolved D. The CDR3 has 13 residues. Per germline, CDR1 SGHDN and CDR2 FVKESK. Trimming pared 0 bases from V and 5 bases from J, leaving 7 bases between. This CDR3 reads CASSQDSWYGYTF. For the CDR3, the DNA is TGTGCCAGCAGCCAAGATAGCTGGTATGGCTACACCTTC.

V usage is TRBV5-6 and J usage is TRBJ2-7; D is possibly TRBD2 (6 bases). From germline, CDR1 is SGHDT and CDR2 YYEEEE. This CDR3 comprises 13 residues. The ends were cut back, 4 bases at V and 3 bases at J, with 11 bases in the middle. The CDR3 DNA reads as TGTGCCAGCAGCCCGGGGGATCGCTACGAGCAGTACTTC. It is translated as CASSPGDRYEQYF.

The rearrangement links TRBV2 to TRBJ2-1, with 8 bases aligning to TRBD2. With V trimmed by 7 bases and J by 4 bases, 6 bases remained unmatched. CDR1 is SNHLY and CDR2 is FYNNEI in the germline V gene. The CDR3 totals 14 residues. CDR3 protein: CASNRVAGYNEQFF. The CDR3 bases are TGTGCCAGCAACCGGGTAGCGGGATACAATGAGCAGTTCTTC.

The chain combines TRBV19 with TRBJ2-1, with 7 bases identical to TRBD2. This CDR3 contains 15 residues. The trim removed 9 bases at V and 5 bases at J, leaving 13 bases unmatched. Germline loops: CDR1 LNHDA, CDR2 SQIVND (reference sequence). CDR3 nucleotide sequence: TGTGCCAGCACCAACCGGTGGCTAGCGGACAATGAGCAGTTCTTC. Translating gives CASTNRWLADNEQFF.

This clone was counted only a few times. The J gene is TRBJ2-1, the V gene TRBV10-3; 10 bases line up with TRBD2. J lost 8 bases, V lost 3 bases, and 4 bases had no gene match. Germline loops: CDR1 ENHRY, CDR2 SYGVKD. The CDR3 covers 14 residues. The DNA for the CDR3 is TGTGCCATCAGTGACGGTGGACTAGCGGATGAGCAGTTCTTC. Residues: CAISDGGLADEQFF.

The genes are TRBV5-1 and TRBJ1-1; 7 positions agree with TRBD1. The CDR3 has 14 amino acids. Germline assignment: CDR1 SGHRS and CDR2 YFSETQ. The J segment lost 1 base and the V segment lost 7 bases, leaving 7 bases of the junction unmatched. The chain's CDR3 is CASALQGSNTEAFF. The CDR3 DNA follows: TGCGCCAGCGCCCTACAGGGGTCGAACACTGAAGCTTTCTTT.